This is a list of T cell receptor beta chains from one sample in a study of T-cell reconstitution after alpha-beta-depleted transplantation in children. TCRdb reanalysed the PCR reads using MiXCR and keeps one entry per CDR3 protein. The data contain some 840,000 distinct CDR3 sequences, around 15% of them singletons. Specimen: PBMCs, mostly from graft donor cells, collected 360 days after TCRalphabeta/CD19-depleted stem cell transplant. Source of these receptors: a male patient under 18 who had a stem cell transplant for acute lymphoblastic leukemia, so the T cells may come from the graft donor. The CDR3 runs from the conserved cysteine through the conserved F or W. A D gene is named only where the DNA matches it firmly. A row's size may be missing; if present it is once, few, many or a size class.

CDR3 DNA: TGTGCCAGCAGCTTAGGCAGGATGGTCTCCAATGAGCAGTTCTTC; CDR3 protein: CASSLGRMVSNEQFF; clone size: few; J gene: TRBJ2-1; D gene: NA; V gene: TRBV5-4
CDR3 DNA: TGTGCCAGCAGCCAAGATGGGAGGGTGGCCATGAACACTGAAGCTTTCTTT; CDR3 protein: CASSQDGRVAMNTEAFF; clone size: few; J gene: TRBJ1-1; D gene: NA; V gene: TRBV3-1
CDR3 DNA: TGTGCCAGCTCAAACGCGAGGGTCGGGCAGTTCTTC; CDR3 protein: CASSNARVGQFF; clone size: NA; J gene: TRBJ2-1; D gene: NA; V gene: TRBV6-6
CDR3 DNA: TGTGCCAGCAGCCAGACGGGACTAGCGGGCTACGAGCAGTACTTC; CDR3 protein: CASSQTGLAGYEQYF; clone size: NA; J gene: TRBJ2-7; D gene: TRBD2; V gene: TRBV12-3/TRBV12-4
CDR3 DNA: TGCGCCAGCAATAGGGTATTGGACACCGGGGAGCTGTTTTTT; CDR3 protein: CASNRVLDTGELFF; clone size: few; J gene: TRBJ2-2; D gene: NA; V gene: TRBV4-1
CDR3 DNA: TGCGCCAGCAGCTTGGAGTTCGGGAGTAAGTTTCGTTCACCCCTCCACTTT; CDR3 protein: CASSLEFGSKFRSPLHF; clone size: few; J gene: TRBJ1-6; D gene: NA; V gene: TRBV5-1
CDR3 DNA: TGTGCCAGCAGCCGAGACAGGGGGCGCGAAGAAAAACTGTTTTTT; CDR3 protein: CASSRDRGREEKLFF; clone size: NA; J gene: TRBJ1-4; D gene: TRBD1; V gene: TRBV3-1
CDR3 DNA: TGTGCCAGCAGCCAAGTTCCGAACAACTCTGGAAACACCATATATTTT; CDR3 protein: CASSQVPNNSGNTIYF; clone size: NA; J gene: TRBJ1-3; D gene: NA; V gene: TRBV14
CDR3 DNA: TGTGCCAGCAGTTTAAGTCGGCGGGAGGCCACCTTATACAATGAGCAGTTCTTC; CDR3 protein: CASSLSRREATLYNEQFF; clone size: NA; J gene: TRBJ2-1; D gene: TRBD2; V gene: TRBV12-3/TRBV12-4
CDR3 DNA: TGCAGTGCTAGACCGCACCCCGGGGCGAGGGGACACGAGCAGTACTTC; CDR3 protein: CSARPHPGARGHEQYF; clone size: once; J gene: TRBJ2-7; D gene: NA; V gene: TRBV20-1
CDR3 DNA: TGCAGTGCTCCAGACTTAGGGGGGGAATTAAATGGCTACACCTTC; CDR3 protein: CSAPDLGGELNGYTF; clone size: few; J gene: TRBJ1-2; D gene: NA; V gene: TRBV20-1
CDR3 DNA: TGCGCCAGCAGCTTGGCGGGACTACGAGACTACGAGCAGTACTTC; CDR3 protein: CASSLAGLRDYEQYF; clone size: NA; J gene: TRBJ2-7; D gene: TRBD2; V gene: TRBV5-1
CDR3 DNA: TGTGCCAGCTCACCAGTGCAGAGTATGAACACTGAAGCTTTCTTT; CDR3 protein: CASSPVQSMNTEAFF; clone size: NA; J gene: TRBJ1-1; D gene: NA; V gene: TRBV18
CDR3 DNA: TGCGCCAGCAGCCAACGCATTTCCGGGACTAGCGCTTCCTACGAGCAGTACTTC; CDR3 protein: CASSQRISGTSASYEQYF; clone size: NA; J gene: TRBJ2-7; D gene: TRBD2; V gene: TRBV4-1
CDR3 DNA: TGCGCCAGCAGCCCCCCATGGAAGAACACTGAAGCTTTCTTT; CDR3 protein: CASSPPWKNTEAFF; clone size: NA; J gene: TRBJ1-1; D gene: NA; V gene: TRBV5-1
CDR3 DNA: TGCGCCAGCAGGAGAGAAGGCCCGAACACTGAAGCTTTCTTT; CDR3 protein: CASRREGPNTEAFF; clone size: NA; J gene: TRBJ1-1; D gene: NA; V gene: TRBV5-1
CDR3 DNA: TGTGCCAGCAGCCAAGATCGACTAGAAGGGGCAGATACGCAGTATTTT; CDR3 protein: CASSQDRLEGADTQYF; clone size: many; J gene: TRBJ2-3; D gene: NA; V gene: TRBV3-1
CDR3 DNA: TGCGCCAGCAGCTTGGCCGGGACAGGGGCCTCTATCTACGAGCAGTACTTC; CDR3 protein: CASSLAGTGASIYEQYF; clone size: NA; J gene: TRBJ2-7; D gene: TRBD1; V gene: TRBV5-1
CDR3 DNA: TGCAGCGTTACCAGGGGGCGAACCGGGGAGCTGTTTTTT; CDR3 protein: CSVTRGRTGELFF; clone size: many; J gene: TRBJ2-2; D gene: TRBD1; V gene: TRBV29-1
CDR3 DNA: TGTGCCAGCGACCCGGGACAGGGAACCTACGAGCAGTACTTC; CDR3 protein: CASDPGQGTYEQYF; clone size: NA; J gene: TRBJ2-7; D gene: TRBD1; V gene: TRBV2
CDR3 DNA: TGCGCCAGCAGCTTAGACAGGGTAGACAGCGGGGAGCTGTTTTTT; CDR3 protein: CASSLDRVDSGELFF; clone size: few; J gene: TRBJ2-2; D gene: TRBD1; V gene: TRBV5-1
CDR3 DNA: TGTGCCAGCAGCTTAAATCGGGTTGGGGCTCAAGAGACCCAGTACTTC; CDR3 protein: CASSLNRVGAQETQYF; clone size: few; J gene: TRBJ2-5; D gene: NA; V gene: TRBV7-3
CDR3 DNA: TGTGCCAGCAGCTCCGCAAGTACAGAACCCGGGGAGCTGTTTTTT; CDR3 protein: CASSSASTEPGELFF; clone size: few; J gene: TRBJ2-2; D gene: NA; V gene: TRBV7-3
CDR3 DNA: TGTGCCAGCAGTTTATGGGGGATGGGGACAAGGACCTACGAGCAGTACTTC; CDR3 protein: CASSLWGMGTRTYEQYF; clone size: many; J gene: TRBJ2-7; D gene: NA; V gene: TRBV12-3/TRBV12-4
CDR3 DNA: TGTGCCAGCAGCTCACTATCAGGCACAGATACGCAGTATTTT; CDR3 protein: CASSSLSGTDTQYF; clone size: few; J gene: TRBJ2-3; D gene: NA; V gene: TRBV7-9
CDR3 DNA: TGTGCCAGCAGCTTACAGACAGGGGTTATATACAATGAGCAGTTCTTC; CDR3 protein: CASSLQTGVIYNEQFF; clone size: NA; J gene: TRBJ2-1; D gene: TRBD1; V gene: TRBV11-2
CDR3 DNA: TGTGCCAGCAGTGATTGGGCCTCCACAGATACGCAGTATTTT; CDR3 protein: CASSDWASTDTQYF; clone size: NA; J gene: TRBJ2-3; D gene: NA; V gene: TRBV2
CDR3 DNA: TGTGCCAGCAGCTTAGCGGGTAGTGTCGGCGAGCAGTACTTC; CDR3 protein: CASSLAGSVGEQYF; clone size: many; J gene: TRBJ2-7; D gene: NA; V gene: TRBV7-8
CDR3 DNA: TGCAGCGTTGATGCGGGGACCTCGGTCTACGAGCAGTACTTC; CDR3 protein: CSVDAGTSVYEQYF; clone size: NA; J gene: TRBJ2-7; D gene: NA; V gene: TRBV29-1
CDR3 DNA: TGCAGCGTCGTACAGGGCCCCCGACACACTGAAGCTTTCTTT; CDR3 protein: CSVVQGPRHTEAFF; clone size: few; J gene: TRBJ1-1; D gene: NA; V gene: TRBV29-1
CDR3 DNA: TGCGCCAGCAGCAGTCATTTCGGGAACACCGGGGAGCTGTTTTTT; CDR3 protein: CASSSHFGNTGELFF; clone size: NA; J gene: TRBJ2-2; D gene: NA; V gene: TRBV5-1
CDR3 DNA: TGTGCCAGCAGCCCAGACGGACAGGGGGGATTCTACGAGCAGTACTTC; CDR3 protein: CASSPDGQGGFYEQYF; clone size: NA; J gene: TRBJ2-7; D gene: TRBD1; V gene: TRBV7-3
CDR3 DNA: TGCAGTGCTAGAGATACTGGCAACAGGGGATACACTGAAGCTTTCTTT; CDR3 protein: CSARDTGNRGYTEAFF; clone size: few; J gene: TRBJ1-1; D gene: TRBD1; V gene: TRBV20-1
CDR3 DNA: TGTGCCAGCAGCTATGGGACGCGGTCGAAGATGAACACTGAAGCTTTCTTT; CDR3 protein: CASSYGTRSKMNTEAFF; clone size: NA; J gene: TRBJ1-1; D gene: NA; V gene: TRBV3-1
CDR3 DNA: TGCGCCAGCAGCTTGGGGACAGCACCGACCTACGAGCAGTACTTC; CDR3 protein: CASSLGTAPTYEQYF; clone size: few; J gene: TRBJ2-7; D gene: NA; V gene: TRBV5-1
CDR3 DNA: TGCGCCAGCAGCTCGAAAAGACAAAGGACAGGGGTAAGAACTGAAGCTTTCTTT; CDR3 protein: CASSSKRQRTGVRTEAFF; clone size: NA; J gene: TRBJ1-1; D gene: TRBD1; V gene: TRBV5-1
CDR3 DNA: TGTGCCAGCAGCTCTGGACTAGCCTCCGGCGAGCAGTACTTC; CDR3 protein: CASSSGLASGEQYF; clone size: NA; J gene: TRBJ2-7; D gene: TRBD2; V gene: TRBV7-6
CDR3 DNA: TGTGCCAGTATCAGGGGGACGAACACTGAAGCTTTCTTT; CDR3 protein: CASIRGTNTEAFF; clone size: NA; J gene: TRBJ1-1; D gene: TRBD1; V gene: TRBV2
CDR3 DNA: TGCGCCAGCAGCTCGAGGGTCAGTGCCCTCCTCCAAGAGACCCAGTACTTC; CDR3 protein: CASSSRVSALLQETQYF; clone size: NA; J gene: TRBJ2-5; D gene: NA; V gene: TRBV5-1
CDR3 DNA: TGTGCCAGCAGCTTATGGGGGGCACGGGGTTATGGCTACACCTTC; CDR3 protein: CASSLWGARGYGYTF; clone size: NA; J gene: TRBJ1-2; D gene: NA; V gene: TRBV7-6
CDR3 DNA: TGTGCCAGCAGCGTAGCTTTGGCCTCGACAGATACGCAGTATTTT; CDR3 protein: CASSVALASTDTQYF; clone size: NA; J gene: TRBJ2-3; D gene: NA; V gene: TRBV9
CDR3 DNA: TGTGCCAGCAGTTTATCTTGGCTAGCGGGAGGGACAGATACGCAGTATTTT; CDR3 protein: CASSLSWLAGGTDTQYF; clone size: few; J gene: TRBJ2-3; D gene: TRBD2; V gene: TRBV27
CDR3 DNA: TGTGCCAGCGGGTGGGCCCTGAGCTCCTACAATGAGCAGTTCTTC; CDR3 protein: CASGWALSSYNEQFF; clone size: NA; J gene: TRBJ2-1; D gene: NA; V gene: TRBV5-5
CDR3 DNA: TGTGCCAGCAGCCGTAGCGGGAGGGCTAGCACAGATACGCAGTATTTT; CDR3 protein: CASSRSGRASTDTQYF; clone size: many; J gene: TRBJ2-3; D gene: TRBD2; V gene: TRBV7-3
CDR3 DNA: TGTGCCAGCAGCAGACCGGGGTCGGGTGGCTACACCTTC; CDR3 protein: CASSRPGSGGYTF; clone size: few; J gene: TRBJ1-2; D gene: NA; V gene: TRBV7-2
CDR3 DNA: TGCGCCAGCGGAGCGGGAGCGGAAATCTACGAGCAGTACTTC; CDR3 protein: CASGAGAEIYEQYF; clone size: NA; J gene: TRBJ2-7; D gene: TRBD2; V gene: TRBV10-1
CDR3 DNA: TGCGCCAGCAACCCCAGCGGGAACACAGATACGCAGTATTTT; CDR3 protein: CASNPSGNTDTQYF; clone size: NA; J gene: TRBJ2-3; D gene: TRBD2; V gene: TRBV10-2
CDR3 DNA: TGTGCCAGCAGTTTTGAGCCGTTACCCCAGGTCCTGACTTTC; CDR3 protein: CASSFEPLPQVLTF; clone size: NA; J gene: TRBJ2-6; D gene: NA; V gene: TRBV12-3/TRBV12-4
CDR3 DNA: TGTGCTAGTGGTCCCCAATGGGTAGTAGGCTGGCCGGGGGAGCTGTTTTTT; CDR3 protein: CASGPQWVVGWPGELFF; clone size: few; J gene: TRBJ2-2; D gene: NA; V gene: TRBV12-5
CDR3 DNA: TGTGCCATCAGTGAGTCGAGTACAGCGGGAGGACACAATGAGCAGTTCTTC; CDR3 protein: CAISESSTAGGHNEQFF; clone size: NA; J gene: TRBJ2-1; D gene: TRBD2; V gene: TRBV10-3
CDR3 DNA: TGCAGCTCCGTCTTTGCCGGGACTAAAGAGACCCAGTACTTC; CDR3 protein: CSSVFAGTKETQYF; clone size: NA; J gene: TRBJ2-5; D gene: TRBD2; V gene: TRBV29-1
CDR3 DNA: TGTGCCAGCAGCTTAGTAGTTTTAACAGAGCAGTACTTC; CDR3 protein: CASSLVVLTEQYF; clone size: many; J gene: TRBJ2-7; D gene: NA; V gene: TRBV7-8
CDR3 DNA: TGTGCCAGCAGCTTAGTGAGTAGCGGGAGGGCCGGGGAGCAGTTCTTC; CDR3 protein: CASSLVSSGRAGEQFF; clone size: few; J gene: TRBJ2-1; D gene: TRBD2; V gene: TRBV13
CDR3 DNA: TGCAGTGCTAGCCCCTATCGGGTGGCGTACTTC; CDR3 protein: CSASPYRVAYF; clone size: few; J gene: TRBJ2-5; D gene: NA; V gene: TRBV20-1
CDR3 DNA: TGTGCCAGCAGCTTTGCGAGGTACAATGAGCAGTTCTTC; CDR3 protein: CASSFARYNEQFF; clone size: few; J gene: TRBJ2-1; D gene: NA; V gene: TRBV11-2
CDR3 DNA: TGCAGTGCTAGAGAATCATGGGGGGAGACCCAGTACTTC; CDR3 protein: CSARESWGETQYF; clone size: NA; J gene: TRBJ2-5; D gene: NA; V gene: TRBV20-1